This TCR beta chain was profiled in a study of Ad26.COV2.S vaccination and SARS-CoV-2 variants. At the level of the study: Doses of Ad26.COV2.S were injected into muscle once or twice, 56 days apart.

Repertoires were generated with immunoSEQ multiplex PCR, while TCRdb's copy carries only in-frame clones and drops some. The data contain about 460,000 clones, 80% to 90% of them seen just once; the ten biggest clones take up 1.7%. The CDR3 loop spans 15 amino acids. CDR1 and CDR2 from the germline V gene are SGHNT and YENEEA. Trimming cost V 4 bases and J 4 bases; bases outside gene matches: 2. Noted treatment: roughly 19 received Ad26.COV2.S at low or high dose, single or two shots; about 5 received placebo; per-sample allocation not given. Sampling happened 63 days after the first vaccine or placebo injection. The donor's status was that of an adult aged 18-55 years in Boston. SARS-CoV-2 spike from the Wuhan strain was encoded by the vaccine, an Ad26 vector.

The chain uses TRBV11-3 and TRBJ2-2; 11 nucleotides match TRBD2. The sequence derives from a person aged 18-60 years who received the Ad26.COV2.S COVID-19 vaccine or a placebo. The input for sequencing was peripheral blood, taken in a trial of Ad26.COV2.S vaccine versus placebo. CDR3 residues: CASSSGLAGTGELFF. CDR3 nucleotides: TGTGCCAGCAGCTCCGGACTAGCGGGCACCGGGGAGCTGTTTTTT.